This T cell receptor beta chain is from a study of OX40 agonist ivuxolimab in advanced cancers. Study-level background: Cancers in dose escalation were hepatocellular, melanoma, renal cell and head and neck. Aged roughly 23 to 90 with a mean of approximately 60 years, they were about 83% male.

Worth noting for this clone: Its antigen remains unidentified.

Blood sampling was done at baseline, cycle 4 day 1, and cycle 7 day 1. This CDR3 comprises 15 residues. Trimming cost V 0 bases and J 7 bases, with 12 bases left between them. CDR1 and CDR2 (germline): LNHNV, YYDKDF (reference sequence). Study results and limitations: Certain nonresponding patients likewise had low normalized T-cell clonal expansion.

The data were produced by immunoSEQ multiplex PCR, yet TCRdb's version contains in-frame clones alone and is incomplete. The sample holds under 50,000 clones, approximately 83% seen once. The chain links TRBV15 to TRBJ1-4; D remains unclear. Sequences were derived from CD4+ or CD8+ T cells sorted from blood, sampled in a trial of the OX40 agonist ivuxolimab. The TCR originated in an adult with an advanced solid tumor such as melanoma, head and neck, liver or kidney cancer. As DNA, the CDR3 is TGTGCCACCAGCAGAGACCGGGCCAGAGGTGAAAAACTGTTTTTT. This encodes CATSRDRARGEKLFF.